This T cell receptor (beta chain) was sequenced in a study of cytomegalovirus exposure and HLA in healthy donors. Both 60 Vbeta primers and 13 Jbeta primers went into the PCR. Clones were read by immunoSEQ multiplex PCR, and TCRdb kept only the in-frame ones, dropping some. Here the sample spans under 200,000 clones, 80% being singletons. At collection, donors were nominally healthy, but unrecorded immune exposures were probable. This clonotype originated in a man aged 40-49 years in good health and CMV-seronegative. Sample: PBMCs.

The CDR3 loop is CAISEAGAYNEQFF. The CDR3 DNA follows: TGTGCCATCAGCGAAGCGGGAGCCTACAATGAGCAGTTCTTC. The chain couples TRBV10-3 to TRBJ2-1; 8 nucleotides agree with TRBD2. Unmatched junction bases numbered 3, after V lost 6 bases and J lost 2 bases. The CDR3 runs 14 residues. The germline gives CDR1 ENHRY, CDR2 SYGVKD.